This T cell receptor (beta chain) was profiled in a study of OX40 agonist ivuxolimab in advanced cancers. Looking at the study overall: Dose-escalation patients had hepatocellular carcinoma, melanoma, renal cell or head and neck cancer. The study, taken as a whole, reports: Normalized T-cell clonal expansion was also low in some nonresponders.

A remark on this clone: Its antigen is still unknown.

Data came from immunoSEQ multiplex PCR; TCRdb stores just in-frame clones and leaves some out. Among roughly 100,000 clones, around four fifths were seen once, and the ten largest hold 0.95% to 1.2%. The CDR3 has 13 amino acids. Trimming at V came to 6 bases and at J to 4 bases, leaving 1 base not matched to a gene. Germline CDR1 is SNHLY and CDR2 is FYNNEI. This TCR was recovered from an adult with an advanced solid tumor such as melanoma, head and neck, liver or kidney cancer. The chain combines TRBV2 with TRBJ2-5, with 11 bases identical to TRBD1. The sample in question was CD4+ or CD8+ T cells sorted from blood, obtained in a trial of the OX40 agonist ivuxolimab. This chain's CDR3 is CASSGQGAETQYF. The CDR3 region has the DNA TGTGCCAGCAGCGGACAGGGGGCAGAGACCCAGTACTTC.